The source of this T cell receptor (beta chain) is a study of beta chain features in type 1 diabetes. Study results and limitations: Shorter templates might be favored by PCR, and equally so in patients and in controls. All four CD4+ subsets of Type 1 diabetes patients contained TCRB CDR3s that were moderately but significantly shorter.

Every donor provided one heparinised blood draw, which averaged approximately 100 mL. Purity (above 95%) was reached by all sorted populations. With regard to this clone: Its antigen is unidentified.

The CDR3 has 16 residues. V lost 3 bases to trimming and J lost 1 base; unmatched junction nucleotides: 6. Germline lookup yields CDR1 SGHDT and CDR2 YYEEEE. Investigators reverse transcribed all isolated RNA, so they sequenced expressed TCRB transcripts. Data came from immunoSEQ multiplex PCR; TCRdb stores just in-frame clones and leaves some out. In the table there are approximately 170,000 clones, roughly 8% of which are singletons. Sequenced material: central memory CD4+ T cells from blood. This sequence originates from a young man with type 1 diabetes. J is TRBJ2-2 and V is TRBV5-6; 7 bases fit TRBD2. In nucleotides, the CDR3 is TGTGCCAGCAGCTCGTTGACGGGAGGGAACACCGGGGAGCTGTTTTTT. Protein: CASSSLTGGNTGELFF.